The rows below give T cell receptor beta chains drawn from one sample of a study of PD-L1 blockade in urothelial cancer. Sequencing used immunoSEQ multiplex PCR; TCRdb keeps in-frame clones, though not all of them. Here the sample spans around 87,000 clones, 70% to 90% being singletons. Sequenced material: PBMCs, taken around atezolizumab (anti-PD-L1) treatment. These receptors all stem from a man between 70 and 80 years old with urothelial cancer. The CDR3 runs from the conserved cysteine through the conserved F or W. A D gene is named only where the DNA matches it firmly. Size values are once, few and many counts, or a class for expanded clones, and some rows have none.

>.|TRBV12-5|.|TRBJ1-1
TGTGCTAGTGGTATCGGACAGATGAACACTGAAGCTTTCTTT
CASGIGQMNTEAFF
>.|TRBV7-2|.|TRBJ1-1
TGTGCCAGCAGCTTACCTCTATGGGGCGAAGCTTTCTTT
CASSLPLWGEAFF
>.|TRBV4-1|TRBD1|TRBJ2-1
TGCGCCAGCAGCCAAGACTCTCGCCGGGACAGATTATACAATGAGCAGTTCTTC
CASSQDSRRDRLYNEQFF
>.|TRBV5-1|TRBD2|TRBJ2-3
TGCGCCAGCGGCATAGCGGGGGAGGATACGCAGTATTTT
CASGIAGEDTQYF
>.|TRBV7-9|.|TRBJ2-7
TGTGCCAGCAGCTTGGCGGGGGCAGTCTACGAGCAGTACTTC
CASSLAGAVYEQYF
>once|TRBV6-5|TRBD1|TRBJ1-2
TGTGCCAGCAGTACCCCCAGGACAGGGAACTATGGCTACACCTTC
CASSTPRTGNYGYTF
>.|TRBV5-1|TRBD1|TRBJ2-7
TGCGCCAGCAGCTTCGGGACAGGGGGCTACGAGCAGTACTTC
CASSFGTGGYEQYF
>.|TRBV6-1|.|TRBJ1-2
TGTGCCAGCATCCCATCCGGGGACGGGGGGGGCTACACCTTC
CASIPSGDGGGYTF
>.|TRBV4-3|.|TRBJ2-2
TGCGCCAGCAGCCAAGATTTAGGCGGGAACACCGGGGAGCTGTTTTTT
CASSQDLGGNTGELFF
>.|TRBV2|TRBD1|TRBJ1-5
TGTGCCAGCAGTGAAACAGGGGGAAGCAATCAGCCCCAGCATTTT
CASSETGGSNQPQHF
>.|TRBV7-2|.|TRBJ2-7
TGTGCCAGCAGCTTCCAGGGGAAGGACGAGCAGTACTTC
CASSFQGKDEQYF
>.|TRBV7-9|.|TRBJ2-1
TGTGCCAGCAGCTTGACTAGCTACAATGAGCAGTTCTTC
CASSLTSYNEQFF
>.|TRBV6-6|TRBD2|TRBJ2-4
TGTGCCAGCGGTGGCGGGGGGGCCCGCGAAAACATTCAGTACTTC
CASGGGGARENIQYF
>.|TRBV11-1|TRBD2|TRBJ2-1
TGTGCCAGCAGCTTACTAGCGGGAGGGAGGAATGAGCAGTTCTTC
CASSLLAGGRNEQFF
>.|TRBV7-2|.|TRBJ1-1
TGTGCCAGCAGCTTATCACAGGGTTGGGATCCCACTGAAGCTTTCTTT
CASSLSQGWDPTEAFF
>.|TRBV19|.|TRBJ1-1
TGTGCCAGTACACACGGCCGGACTGAGAACACTGAAGCTTTCTTT
CASTHGRTENTEAFF
>.|TRBV6-5|TRBD1|TRBJ2-6
TGTGCCAGCACGGACAGGGCTTCTGGGGCCAACGTCCTGACTTTC
CASTDRASGANVLTF
>.|TRBV5-1|.|TRBJ1-1
TGCGCCAGCAGCTTGGGACAGGAAGCTTTCTTT
CASSLGQEAFF
>.|TRBV5-1|.|TRBJ1-1
TGCGCCAGCAGCCAAACCCCGGGACAATTGAACACTGAAGCTTTCTTT
CASSQTPGQLNTEAFF
>once|TRBV2|.|TRBJ2-7
TGTGCCAGCAGGGCTCTGGGGCTCGTATTGTCCGAGCAGTACTTC
CASRALGLVLSEQYF
>.|TRBV30|.|TRBJ1-5
TGTGCCTGGAGAAAGGGGCACAATCAGCCCCAGCATTTT
CAWRKGHNQPQHF
>.|TRBV5-1|TRBD1|TRBJ2-3
TGCGCCAGCAGCGTGACAGGGCCGGGGGATACGCAGTATTTT
CASSVTGPGDTQYF
>.|TRBV18|TRBD1|TRBJ2-7
TGTGCCAGCTCCGGACAGGGTCGACTCTACGAGCAGTACTTC
CASSGQGRLYEQYF
>.|TRBV7-4|.|TRBJ1-4
TGTGCCAGCAGCACCCCTGACTGGTCAGGGGTCGATGAAAAACTGTTTTTT
CASSTPDWSGVDEKLFF
>.|TRBV6-5|.|TRBJ1-2
TGTGCCAGCAGTCGCATAGGGGATGATGGCTACACCTTC
CASSRIGDDGYTF
>.|TRBV6-1|TRBD1|TRBJ2-7
TGTGCCAGCAGCAATGCGGGACAGGGCCCTTTCGAGCAGTACTTC
CASSNAGQGPFEQYF
>.|TRBV14|.|TRBJ2-5
TGTGCCAGCAGCCAAGTCTTTCGTGACTCGGAGACCCAGTACTTC
CASSQVFRDSETQYF
>.|TRBV28|.|TRBJ2-3
TGTGCCAGCAGTTCAGGGGAGGGGGATACGCAGTATTTT
CASSSGEGDTQYF
>.|TRBV6-5|TRBD2|TRBJ2-2
TGTGCGGCGGGACTAGCGGGAGCGGACACCGGGGAGCTGTTTTTT
CAAGLAGADTGELFF